The clone carrying this T cell receptor (beta chain) was picked up many times. Its antigen is as yet unknown. This entry is derived from a study of T cells in Graves' hyperthyroidism and ophthalmopathy. Trimming cost V 1 base and J 5 bases, with 11 bases left between them. The CDR3 is 15 residues long. CDR1 and CDR2 (germline): SGHAT, FQNNGV. Newly diagnosed hyperthyroidism, duration under 2 months, in patients aged 18 to 65. It was 8 to 10 ml of fresh peripheral blood that supplied the PBMCs. From RNA transcripts, TCR beta CDR3 regions were amplified. In the first-round RT-PCR of the TCR CDR3, the HTBI primer set was used. In TCRdb, the multiplex PCR reads were re-called with MiXCR into one record per CDR3 protein. The table records approximately 330,000 distinct CDR3 sequences, approximately 22% of them present only once. Study-level points and caveats: Separating ophthalmopathy from stable hyperthyroidism was achieved by a 13 V-J model. It was a median around 6 months before onset that the model predicted ophthalmopathy.

This TCR came from a woman between 45 and 60 years old with Graves' hyperthyroidism. The sequencing input was blood. This rearrangement joins TRBV11-2 to TRBJ2-2; D remains unclear. The CDR3 DNA reads TGTGCCAGCAGCTTAGGAGTAGGGTGGACCGGGGAGCTGTTTTTT. Residues: CASSLGVGWTGELFF.